The entry below gives a single T cell receptor (beta chain) sequence along with its context. As yet, its antigen is unknown. Germline loops: CDR1 LGHDT, CDR2 YNNKEL (reference sequence). Trimming took 8 bases from V and 4 from J, leaving 14 bases between them. The CDR3 has 14 amino acids. Amplified TCR beta CDR3 regions derived from RNA transcripts. With the HTBI primer set, the TCR CDR3 went through a first round of RT-PCR. MiXCR was run by TCRdb on the multiplex PCR reads, yielding one entry per CDR3 protein. The sample holds hundreds of thousands of distinct CDR3 sequences; about 15% are singletons and the top ten take 20% to 25%. This entry is derived from a study of T cells in Graves' hyperthyroidism and ophthalmopathy. Study results and caveats: In validation, the model predicted ophthalmopathy. These predictions came a median about 6.8 months before onset. In blood, most of the thyroid clonotypes expanded above 0.001 were also present.

Exclusion of patients followed from uncontrolled infection, other autoimmune disease, pregnancy or lactation. It was 10 ml of fresh peripheral blood that supplied the PBMCs. The sequenced sample consisted of blood. This receptor was taken from a woman younger than 45 with Graves' hyperthyroidism. The chain combines TRBV3-1 with TRBJ2-2, with TRBD2 as a possible D gene (6 bases). The CDR3 sequence: CASLARGSTGELFF. The CDR3 region has the DNA TGTGCCAGCTTAGCGCGGGGCTCCACCGGGGAGCTGTTTTTT.